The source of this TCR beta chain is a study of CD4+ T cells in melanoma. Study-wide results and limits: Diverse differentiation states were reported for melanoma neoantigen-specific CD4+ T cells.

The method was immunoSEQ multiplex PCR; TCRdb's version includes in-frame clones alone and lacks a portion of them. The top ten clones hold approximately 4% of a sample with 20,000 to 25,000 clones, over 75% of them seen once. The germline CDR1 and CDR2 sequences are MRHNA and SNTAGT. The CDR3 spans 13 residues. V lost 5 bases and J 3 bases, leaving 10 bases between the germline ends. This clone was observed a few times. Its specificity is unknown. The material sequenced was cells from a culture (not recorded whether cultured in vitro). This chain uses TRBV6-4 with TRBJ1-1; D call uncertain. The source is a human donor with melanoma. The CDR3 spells CASSISRDTEAFF. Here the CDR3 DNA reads TGTGCCAGCAGTATTTCCCGGGACACTGAAGCTTTCTTT.